These T cell receptor beta chains were read from a single sample in a study of control samples from healthy donors and cancer patients. Only in-frame clones appear in the TCRdb table, and some are missing; sequencing was by immunoSEQ multiplex PCR. The table lists 100,000 to 150,000 clones, 90% of them singletons, with under 3% in the top ten. Sequencing was done on a sample of blood. The receptors stem from a man in his forties or fifties in good health. The CDR3 runs from the conserved cysteine through the conserved F or W. D genes are given only for firm matches. Clone size is shown for a subset of rows, as once, few, many or a class of expanded clone.

D	J	V	size	CDR3	DNA
.	TRBJ1-6	TRBV7-9	once	CASSFGGRYSPLHF	TGTGCCAGCAGCTTTGGGGGGCGTTATTCACCCCTCCACTTT
TRBD2	TRBJ2-5	TRBV7-3	.	CASSLSSGGIETQYF	TGTGCCAGCAGCTTAAGTAGCGGGGGGATTGAGACCCAGTACTTC
.	TRBJ1-1	TRBV6-6	.	CASSYSRAQAFF	TGTGCCAGCAGTTACTCGCGGGCGCAAGCTTTCTTT
TRBD1	TRBJ1-3	TRBV5-1	.	CASSLRTGSGNTIYF	TGCGCCAGCAGCTTAAGGACAGGGTCTGGAAACACCATATATTTT
TRBD1	TRBJ2-1	TRBV6-1	few	CASSEDARGRYKFF	TGTGCCAGCAGTGAAGACGCTAGGGGGCGGTATAAATTCTTC
.	TRBJ2-5	TRBV7-9	.	CASSLLPGSQETQYF	TGTGCCAGCAGCTTACTTCCGGGCAGTCAAGAGACCCAGTACTTC
.	TRBJ2-7	TRBV12-3/TRBV12-4	.	CASSFSGPYEQYF	TGTGCCAGCAGTTTTTCCGGTCCCTACGAGCAGTACTTC
TRBD1	TRBJ2-7	TRBV5-1	.	CASSWGTGGSYEQYF	TGCGCCAGCAGCTGGGGGACAGGGGGGTCCTACGAGCAGTACTTC
.	TRBJ1-2	TRBV9	.	CASSVADLNYGYTF	TGTGCCAGCAGCGTAGCCGACCTTAACTATGGCTACACCTTC
.	TRBJ1-6	TRBV15	few	CATSRARRSPLHF	TGTGCCACCAGCAGAGCTAGGCGTTCACCCCTCCACTTT
TRBD1	TRBJ1-1	TRBV3-1/TRBV3-2	.	CASNFGTVGGTEAFF	TGTGCCAGCAACTTTGGGACAGTCGGAGGGACTGAAGCTTTCTTT
TRBD1	TRBJ1-6	TRBV11-3	.	CASSFDRGDYNSPLHF	TGTGCCAGCAGCTTCGACAGGGGCGATTATAATTCACCCCTCCACTTT
.	TRBJ1-1	TRBV9	.	CASAVGDTEAFF	TGTGCCAGCGCCGTAGGGGACACTGAAGCTTTCTTT
TRBD1	TRBJ1-6	TRBV28	.	CASSLGRTGGVNSYNSPLHF	TGTGCCAGCAGTTTGGGGAGGACAGGAGGAGTGAACTCCTATAATTCACCCCTCCACTTT
TRBD1	TRBJ2-1	TRBV6-5	.	CASSYSIQGAGEQFF	TGTGCCAGCAGTTACTCTATCCAGGGGGCCGGTGAGCAGTTCTTC
.	TRBJ1-2	TRBV10-1	once	CASSESTMVPDPHGYTF	TGCGCCAGCAGTGAGTCTACGATGGTTCCGGACCCCCATGGCTACACCTTC
.	TRBJ1-4	TRBV19	.	CASSSPVGRVGEKLFF	TGTGCCAGTAGTTCCCCTGTAGGGAGGGTCGGTGAAAAACTGTTTTTT
TRBD1	TRBJ2-2	TRBV19	.	CASGLGTGWTGELFF	TGTGCCAGCGGACTCGGGACAGGATGGACCGGGGAGCTGTTTTTT
TRBD2	TRBJ2-5	TRBV11-1	once	CASSSTSGGALETQYF	TGTGCCAGCAGCTCCACTAGCGGGGGGGCGTTAGAGACCCAGTACTTC
.	TRBJ1-5	TRBV5-1	.	CASSLGVGGQPQHF	TGCGCCAGCAGCTTAGGGGTCGGCGGTCAGCCCCAGCATTTT
TRBD2	TRBJ2-3	TRBV5-6	.	CASSFSISGGNTDTQYF	TGTGCCAGCAGCTTCTCTATCAGCGGGGGGAACACAGATACGCAGTATTTT